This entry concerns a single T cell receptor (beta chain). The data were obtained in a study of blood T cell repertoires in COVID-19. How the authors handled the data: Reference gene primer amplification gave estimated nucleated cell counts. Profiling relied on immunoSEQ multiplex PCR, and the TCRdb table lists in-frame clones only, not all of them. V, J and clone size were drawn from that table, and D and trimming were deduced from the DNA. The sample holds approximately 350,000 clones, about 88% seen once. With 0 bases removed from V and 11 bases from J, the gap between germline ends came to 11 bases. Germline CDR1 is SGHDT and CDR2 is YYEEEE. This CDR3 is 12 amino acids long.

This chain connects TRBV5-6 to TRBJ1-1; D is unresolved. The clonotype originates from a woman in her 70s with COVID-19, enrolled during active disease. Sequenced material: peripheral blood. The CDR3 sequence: CASSLAHRDAFF. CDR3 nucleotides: TGTGCCAGCAGCTTGGCCCACAGAGACGCTTTCTTT.